Listed below are T cell receptor beta chains from one sample, sequenced in a study of human T cells and chemical hapten exposure. TCRdb recomputed calls from the RACE reads with MiXCR, one row per CDR3 protein. The data show around 80,000 distinct CDR3 sequences, 8.6% seen once. The specimen was whole blood. Receptors originate from a male donor in good health. Some clones in this sample may be carry-over from other donors' samples. Both conserved end residues are part of each CDR3. The D gene is left open where the match is weak. Some rows have no size entry. The others give once, few or many, or a class for an expanded clone.

V	J	size	D	DNA	CDR3
TRBV12-3/TRBV12-4	TRBJ1-5	few	-	TGTGCCAGCAGTGTGGGACAACAGAATCAGCCCCAGCATTTT	CASSVGQQNQPQHF
TRBV20-1	TRBJ2-7	many	-	TGCAGTGCTAGGGCTCGGGCGGGATGGTACGAGCAGTACTTC	CSARARAGWYEQYF
TRBV27	TRBJ2-3	many	-	TGTGCCAGCAGCTCCCAGGACTCTAGCACAGATACGCAGTATTTT	CASSSQDSSTDTQYF
TRBV12-5	TRBJ2-3	many	TRBD1	TGTGCTAGTGGTTCTTTTCTCCGGGACAGGGTTTCAGATACGCAGTATTTT	CASGSFLRDRVSDTQYF
TRBV6-2/TRBV6-3	TRBJ2-3	few	-	TGTGCCAGCAGTTACGGTGGGGACACAGATACGCAGTATTTT	CASSYGGDTDTQYF
TRBV29-1	TRBJ2-7	-	TRBD2	TGCAGCGTTGAAGGACCTACTAGCGGGAGTATCTACGAGCAGTACTTC	CSVEGPTSGSIYEQYF
TRBV27	TRBJ2-1	many	TRBD1	TGTGCCAGCAGTCGGACAGGGGGTGGGTACAATGAGCAGTTCTTC	CASSRTGGGYNEQFF
TRBV6-6	TRBJ1-1	-	TRBD1	TGTGCCAGCAGCAAAATGGGACAGGGGAACACTGAAGCTTTCTTT	CASSKMGQGNTEAFF
TRBV7-2	TRBJ2-7	many	TRBD1	TGTGCCAGCAGCTTAGACAGGGGTAGCTCCTACGAGCAGTACTTC	CASSLDRGSSYEQYF
TRBV7-8	TRBJ1-5	many	-	TGTGCCAGCAGCTTAGCCCAGGGCGGCCAGCCCCAGCATTTT	CASSLAQGGQPQHF
TRBV29-1	TRBJ1-1	many	-	TGCAGCGTACCCGCCAAACTTAAACCTGGCACTGAAGCTTTCTTT	CSVPAKLKPGTEAFF
TRBV6-2/TRBV6-3	TRBJ2-1	-	TRBD2	TGTGCCAGCAGTTACTCCCGCGGGGGGCCTCACAGCTCCTACAATGAGCAGTTCTTC	CASSYSRGGPHSSYNEQFF
TRBV5-1	TRBJ2-6	-	TRBD1	TGCGCCAGCAGCTGGCCGGGACAGAATGCCTCTGGGGCCAACGTCCTGACTTTC	CASSWPGQNASGANVLTF
TRBV29-1	TRBJ2-7	few	-	TGCAGCGTTGCGCAGGGTCCCCATTTCTACGAGCAGTACTTC	CSVAQGPHFYEQYF
TRBV27	TRBJ1-4	-	TRBD1	TGTGCCAGCAGTTTGCCGGGACAGGGGCGTGAAAAACTGTTTTTT	CASSLPGQGREKLFF
TRBV18	TRBJ1-2	few	-	TGTGCCAGCTCACCACGGGCAGGCACCTATGGCTACACCTTC	CASSPRAGTYGYTF
TRBV6-2/TRBV6-3	TRBJ1-5	many	-	TGTGCCAGCAGTTACATGGGGAATCAGCCCCAGCATTTT	CASSYMGNQPQHF
TRBV29-1	TRBJ1-2	-	-	TGCAGCGTCACAGGCGGTATGGGTGGCTACACCTTC	CSVTGGMGGYTF
TRBV10-3	TRBJ1-1	-	-	TGTGCCATCAGTGACCTCACACAGGGGAACACTGAAGCTTTCTTT	CAISDLTQGNTEAFF
TRBV6-6	TRBJ1-1	few	-	TGTGCCAGCAGCCACAGGGAGGTCGCTTTCTTT	CASSHREVAFF
TRBV3-1	TRBJ2-1	few	TRBD2	TGTGCCAGCAGCCAAGGTTCCCTAGCGGGAGAGCAGTTCTTC	CASSQGSLAGEQFF
TRBV6-1	TRBJ1-6	few	TRBD1	TGTGCCAGCAGGCCCGAAAGAGGGGACAGGAGGTCACCCCTCCACTTT	CASRPERGDRRSPLHF
TRBV4-2	TRBJ1-2	-	-	TGTGCCAGCAGCCAAGATCGGGACTACTATGGCTACACCTTC	CASSQDRDYYGYTF
TRBV10-3	TRBJ2-3	-	TRBD2	TGTGCCATCAGTGAGTCTGCTAGCGGGAGGCCAGATACGCAGTATTTT	CAISESASGRPDTQYF
TRBV25-1	TRBJ2-3	many	-	TGTGCCAGCAGTGGGGGGTCTCCAACGACGCAGTATTTT	CASSGGSPTTQYF
TRBV5-4	TRBJ1-1	-	TRBD1	TGTGCCAGCAGACAGGGACAGGGAGGGACTGAAGCTTTCTTT	CASRQGQGGTEAFF
TRBV7-9	TRBJ2-1	many	TRBD2	TGTGCCAGCAGCTTAGGCCGTGCTAGCGGGAGTCCCTCCTACAATGAGCAGTTCTTC	CASSLGRASGSPSYNEQFF
TRBV4-2	TRBJ2-1	many	TRBD1	TGTGCCAGCAGCCAAGAACAACAGGGGGCAAGGAATGAGCAGTTCTTC	CASSQEQQGARNEQFF
TRBV15	TRBJ1-5	few	TRBD1	TGTGCCACCAGCACATTCCGGGACAGGGATAGCAATCAGCCCCAGCATTTT	CATSTFRDRDSNQPQHF
TRBV6-5	TRBJ2-5	few	-	TGTGCCAGCAGTTACACCCGACAGGACCAAGAGACCCAGTACTTC	CASSYTRQDQETQYF
TRBV7-9	TRBJ1-1	few	-	TGTGCCAGCAGCTCCCCCCCCCGGCAGGGAGGGACTGAAGCTTTCTTT	CASSSPPRQGGTEAFF
TRBV6-5	TRBJ1-4	-	-	TGTGCCAGCAGTTACTCGGGGGCAACTAATGAAAAACTGTTTTTT	CASSYSGATNEKLFF
TRBV7-9	TRBJ1-1	-	-	TGTGCCAGCAGCTTAGCGCAGGGGAACACTGAAGCTTTCTTT	CASSLAQGNTEAFF
TRBV4-1	TRBJ2-7	many	-	TGCGCCAGCAGCCAAGAGGAAGCGGAAGCCTACGAGCAGTACTTC	CASSQEEAEAYEQYF
TRBV4-1	TRBJ1-1	-	-	TGCGCCAGCAGGGGTTTTAGGTATAGGACTGAAGCTTTCTTT	CASRGFRYRTEAFF
TRBV4-1	TRBJ2-3	few	TRBD1	TGCGCCAGCAGCCAGACGGACAGGGGGACTATGGATACGCAGTATTTT	CASSQTDRGTMDTQYF
TRBV13	TRBJ2-7	many	-	TGTGCCAGCAGCTTAGAGGCGGGACCCAGCTCCTACGAGCAGTACTTC	CASSLEAGPSSYEQYF
TRBV20-1	TRBJ2-5	few	-	TGCAGTGCGCCTACCTGGGCTAGCGAACAAGAGACCCAGTACTTC	CSAPTWASEQETQYF
TRBV6-2/TRBV6-3	TRBJ2-3	many	TRBD2	TGTGCCAGCAGTTACTCGATCCTCCTTGGGACTAGCTTAACAGATACGCAGTATTTT	CASSYSILLGTSLTDTQYF
TRBV29-1	TRBJ2-7	many	TRBD1	TGCAGCGTTGAGGGACAGGGAGACTACGAGCAGTACTTC	CSVEGQGDYEQYF
TRBV12-3/TRBV12-4	TRBJ1-6	many	-	TGTGCCAGCAGATCAGGGAGGAGTTCACCCCTCCACTTT	CASRSGRSSPLHF
TRBV14	TRBJ2-3	once	TRBD2	TGTGCCAGCAGCCAAGATGGGCCTAGCGGGGTGACAGATACGCAGTATTTT	CASSQDGPSGVTDTQYF